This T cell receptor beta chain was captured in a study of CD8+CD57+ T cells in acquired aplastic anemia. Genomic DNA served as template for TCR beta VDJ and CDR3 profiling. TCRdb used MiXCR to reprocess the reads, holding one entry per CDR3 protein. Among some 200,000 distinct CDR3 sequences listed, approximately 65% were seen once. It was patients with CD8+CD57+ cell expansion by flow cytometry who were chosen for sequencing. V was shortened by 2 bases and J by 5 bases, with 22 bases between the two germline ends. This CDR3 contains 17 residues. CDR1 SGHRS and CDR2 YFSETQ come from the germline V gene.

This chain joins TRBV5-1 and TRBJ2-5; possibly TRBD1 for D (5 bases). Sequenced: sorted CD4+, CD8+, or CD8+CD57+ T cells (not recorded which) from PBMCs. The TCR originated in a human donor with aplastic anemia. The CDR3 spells CASSLIGQVGVMETQYF. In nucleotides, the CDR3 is TGCGCCAGCAGCTTAATCGGTCAGGTAGGGGTGATGGAGACCCAGTACTTC. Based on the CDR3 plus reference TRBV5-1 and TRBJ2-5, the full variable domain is KAGVTQTPRYLIKTRGQQVTLSCSPISGHRSVSWYQQTPGQGLQFLFEYFSETQRNKGNFPGRFSGRQFSNSRSEMNVSTLELGDSALYLCASSLIGQVGVMETQYFGPGTRLLVL.